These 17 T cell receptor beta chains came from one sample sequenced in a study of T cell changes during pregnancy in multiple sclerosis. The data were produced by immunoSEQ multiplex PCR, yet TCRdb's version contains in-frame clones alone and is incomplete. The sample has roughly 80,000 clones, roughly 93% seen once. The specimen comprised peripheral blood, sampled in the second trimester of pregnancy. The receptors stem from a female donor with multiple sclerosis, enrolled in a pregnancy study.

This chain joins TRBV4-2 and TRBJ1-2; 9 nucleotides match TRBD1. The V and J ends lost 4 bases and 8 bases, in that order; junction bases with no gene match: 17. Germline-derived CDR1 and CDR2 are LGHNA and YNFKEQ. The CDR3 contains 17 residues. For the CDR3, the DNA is TGTGCCAGCAGCCCTGGGACAGGGTCACCTCCGTCCATAGGCTACACCTTC. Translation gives CASSPGTGSPPSIGYTF.

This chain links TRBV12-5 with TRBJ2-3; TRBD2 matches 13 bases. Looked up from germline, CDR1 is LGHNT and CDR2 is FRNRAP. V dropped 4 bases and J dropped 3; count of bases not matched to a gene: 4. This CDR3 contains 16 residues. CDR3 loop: CASGSGLAGVTDTQYF. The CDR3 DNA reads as TGTGCTAGTGGTTCCGGACTAGCGGGAGTGACAGATACGCAGTATTTT.

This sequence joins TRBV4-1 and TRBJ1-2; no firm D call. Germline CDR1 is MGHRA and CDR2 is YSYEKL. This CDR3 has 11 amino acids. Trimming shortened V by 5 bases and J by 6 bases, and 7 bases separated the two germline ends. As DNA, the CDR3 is TGCGCCAGCAGCTCTTCGGATGGCTACACCTTC. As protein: CASSSSDGYTF.

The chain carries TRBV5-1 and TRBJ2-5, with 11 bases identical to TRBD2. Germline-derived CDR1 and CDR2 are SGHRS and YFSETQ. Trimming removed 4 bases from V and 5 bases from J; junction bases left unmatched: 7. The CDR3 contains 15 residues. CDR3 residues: CASSETSGAGETQYF. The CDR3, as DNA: TGCGCCAGCAGCGAGACTAGCGGGGCTGGGGAGACCCAGTACTTC. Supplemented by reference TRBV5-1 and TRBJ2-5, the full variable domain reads KAGVTQTPRYLIKTRGQQVTLSCSPISGHRSVSWYQQTPGQGLQFLFEYFSETQRNKGNFPGRFSGRQFSNSRSEMNVSTLELGDSALYLCASSETSGAGETQYFGPGTRLLVL.

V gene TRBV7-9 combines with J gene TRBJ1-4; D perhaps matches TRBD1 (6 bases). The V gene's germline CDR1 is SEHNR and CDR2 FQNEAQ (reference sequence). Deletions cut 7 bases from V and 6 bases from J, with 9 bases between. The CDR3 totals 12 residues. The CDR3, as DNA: TGTGCCAGCACTCGGACAGATGAAAAACTGTTTTTT. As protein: CASTRTDEKLFF.

The CDR3 DNA reads TGCAGCGTTTGGGGGGACTCCTACGAGCAGTACTTC. Protein sequence: CSVWGDSYEQYF. The chain links TRBV29-1 to TRBJ2-7; D possibly corresponds to TRBD2 (6 bases). V lost 5 bases and J 0 bases, leaving 8 bases between the germline ends. Looked up from germline, CDR1 is SQVTM and CDR2 is ANQGSEA. The CDR3 extends over 12 amino acids.

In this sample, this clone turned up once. The CDR3: CASSETGLSGGYTF. CDR3 in DNA: TGTGCCAGTAGTGAAACAGGGCTCTCAGGTGGCTACACCTTC. The rearrangement joins TRBV19 to TRBJ1-2; the D gene is possibly TRBD1 (6 bases). Germline lookup yields CDR1 LNHDA and CDR2 SQIVND (reference sequence). This CDR3 comprises 14 residues. V lost 5 bases, J lost 7 bases, and 17 bases lay in between.

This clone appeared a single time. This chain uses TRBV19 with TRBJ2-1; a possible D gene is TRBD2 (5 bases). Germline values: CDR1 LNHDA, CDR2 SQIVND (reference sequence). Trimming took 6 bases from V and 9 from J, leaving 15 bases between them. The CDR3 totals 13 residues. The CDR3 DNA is TGTGCCAGTAGCTGGGATTACGAGGGTGAGCAGTTCTTC. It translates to CASSWDYEGEQFF.

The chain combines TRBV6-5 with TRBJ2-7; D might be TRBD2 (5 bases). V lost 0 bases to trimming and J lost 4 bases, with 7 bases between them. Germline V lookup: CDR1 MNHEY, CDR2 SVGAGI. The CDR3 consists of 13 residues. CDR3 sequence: CASSYSSAYEQYF. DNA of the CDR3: TGTGCCAGCAGTTACTCTAGCGCTTACGAGCAGTACTTC.

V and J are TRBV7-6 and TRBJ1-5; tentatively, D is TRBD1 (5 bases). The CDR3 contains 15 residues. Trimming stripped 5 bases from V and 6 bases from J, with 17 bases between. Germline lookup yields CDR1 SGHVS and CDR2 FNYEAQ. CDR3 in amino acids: CASSIAAGGGQPQHF. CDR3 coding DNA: TGTGCCAGCAGCATTGCGGCGGGGGGAGGTCAGCCCCAGCATTTT.

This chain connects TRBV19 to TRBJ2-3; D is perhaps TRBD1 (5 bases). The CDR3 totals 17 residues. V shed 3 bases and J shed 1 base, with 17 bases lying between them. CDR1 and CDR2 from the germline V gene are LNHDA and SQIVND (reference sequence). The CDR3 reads CASSIDLSGAGTDTQYF. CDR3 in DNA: TGTGCCAGTAGTATTGATCTTAGTGGGGCGGGCACAGATACGCAGTATTTT.

The DNA of the CDR3 is TGTGCCAGCAGCTCCCACCGCCTAGCGGGGGCAACCTACGAGCAGTACTTC. This codes for CASSSHRLAGATYEQYF. The rearrangement joins TRBV7-9 to TRBJ2-7; TRBD2 agrees at 10 bases. CDR3 length: 17 amino acids. The V gene end was trimmed by 4 bases and the J gene end by 2 bases; junction bases not matched to a gene: 11. CDR1 and CDR2 (germline): SEHNR, FQNEAQ (reference sequence).

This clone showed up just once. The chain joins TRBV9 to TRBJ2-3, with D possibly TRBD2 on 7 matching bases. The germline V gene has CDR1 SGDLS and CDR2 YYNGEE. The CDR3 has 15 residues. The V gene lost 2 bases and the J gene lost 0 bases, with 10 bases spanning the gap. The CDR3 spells CASSVGGPSTDTQYF. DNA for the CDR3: TGTGCCAGCAGCGTCGGGGGGCCAAGCACAGATACGCAGTATTTT.

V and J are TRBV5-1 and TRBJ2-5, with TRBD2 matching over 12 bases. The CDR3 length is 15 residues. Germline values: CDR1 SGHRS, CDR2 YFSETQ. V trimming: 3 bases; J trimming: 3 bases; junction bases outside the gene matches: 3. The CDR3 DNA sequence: TGCGCCAGCAGCTGGAGACTAGCGGGGGAAGAGACCCAGTACTTC. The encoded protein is CASSWRLAGEETQYF.

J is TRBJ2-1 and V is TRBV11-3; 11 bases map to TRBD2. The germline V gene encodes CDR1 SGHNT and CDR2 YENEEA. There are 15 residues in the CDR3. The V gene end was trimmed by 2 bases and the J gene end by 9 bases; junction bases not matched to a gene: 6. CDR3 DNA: TGTGCCAGCAGCTTACGTAGCGGGGGGGCCGGTGAGCAGTTCTTC. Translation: CASSLRSGGAGEQFF.

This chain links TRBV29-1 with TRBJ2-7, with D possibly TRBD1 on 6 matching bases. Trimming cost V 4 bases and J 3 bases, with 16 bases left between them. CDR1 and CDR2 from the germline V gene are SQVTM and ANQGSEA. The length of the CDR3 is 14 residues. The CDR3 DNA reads TGCAGCGTTGGTATTGGGGGCCGGGACTACGAGCAGTACTTC. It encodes CSVGIGGRDYEQYF.

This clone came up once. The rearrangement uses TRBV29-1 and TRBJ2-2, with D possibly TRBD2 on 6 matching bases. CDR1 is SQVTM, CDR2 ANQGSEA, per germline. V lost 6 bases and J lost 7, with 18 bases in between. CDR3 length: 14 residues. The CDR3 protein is CSVSSGGHGGELFF. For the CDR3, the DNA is TGCAGCGTCTCCAGCGGAGGGCATGGCGGGGAGCTGTTTTTT.